The 30 T cell receptor beta chains reported below all come from one sample, sequenced in a study of cytomegalovirus exposure and HLA in healthy donors (dated by TCRdb to the late 2010s). The receptor library was made with the immunoSEQ multiplex PCR assay. For the multiplex PCR, a mixture combining 60 forward primers for TCR Vbeta segments and 13 reverse primers for TCR Jbeta segments was used. TCRdb carries this immuneACCESS record with in-frame sequences only. Its versions omit some clonotypes, under half of them owing to an unresolved V gene in the studies checked, with the rest unexplained. The sample includes 150,000 to 200,000 clones, with 85% observed a single time. The top ten clonotypes cover 2% to 2.5% of the sample. Input material: PBMCs. Every receptor here comes from a young man in good health and CMV-seropositive.

The rearrangement uses TRBV4-1 and TRBJ2-1; 8 positions agree with TRBD2. V lost 0 bases and J lost 0; bases outside the gene matches: 1. CDR1 and CDR2 from the germline V gene are MGHRA and YSYEKL. This CDR3 contains 16 residues. CDR3 residues: CASSQDRGGSYNEQFF. CDR3 nucleotides: TGCGCCAGCAGCCAAGATCGGGGGGGCTCCTACAATGAGCAGTTCTTC.

The chain combines TRBV30 with TRBJ1-5; TRBD1 might be the D (5 bases). Germline values: CDR1 GTSNPN, CDR2 SVGIG (reference sequence). V gave up 2 bases and J gave up 9 bases, with 14 bases separating them. The CDR3 consists of 13 residues. CDR3 in DNA: TGTGCCTGGAGTACCCAGGGCGGGGGGCCCCAGCATTTT. This codes for CAWSTQGGGPQHF.

The chain couples TRBV4-3 to TRBJ1-1; possible D gene TRBD1, 5 bases. CDR3 length: 14 residues. V dropped 4 bases and J dropped 3 bases, with 12 bases sitting between them. CDR1 LGHNA and CDR2 YSLEER come from the germline V gene. CDR3 in amino acids: CASSPQVGDTEAFF. The DNA for the CDR3 is TGCGCCAGCAGCCCACAAGTAGGGGACACTGAAGCTTTCTTT.

Comment on this clone: A read error may produce the germline difference seen at one junction end. The CDR3 coding sequence is TGTGCCATCAGTGAGGGACAGGGGGCGCTCTCTGGGGCCAACGGCCTGACTTTC. Translating it yields CAISEGQGALSGANGLTF. This chain links TRBV10-3 with TRBJ2-6; TRBD1 aligns across 11 bases. This CDR3 has 18 residues. Per germline, CDR1 ENHRY and CDR2 SYGVKD.

This clone ranks as medium-sized. The chain links TRBV4-2 to TRBJ2-3, with 9 nucleotides matching TRBD1. Germline V lookup: CDR1 LGHNA, CDR2 YNFKEQ. The CDR3 is 15 residues long. J was trimmed by 4 bases and V by 0 bases; bases with no gene match: 2. The CDR3 reads CASSQETGGPDTQYF. The CDR3 bases are TGTGCCAGCAGCCAAGAGACAGGGGGTCCAGATACGCAGTATTTT.

The rearrangement links TRBV11-3 to TRBJ2-2, with TRBD1 matching 7 bases. The J segment lost 7 bases and the V segment lost 4 bases, leaving 12 bases of the junction unmatched. The length of the CDR3 is 16 residues. From germline, CDR1 is SGHNT and CDR2 YENEEA. DNA for the CDR3: TGTGCCAGCAGCTCACTATCCGGGACAGAAAACGGGGAGCTGTTTTTT. Translation: CASSSLSGTENGELFF.

This chain connects TRBV30 to TRBJ2-5; the D gene is possibly TRBD2 (7 bases). The CDR3 has 12 residues. CDR1 GTSNPN and CDR2 SVGIG come from the germline V gene (reference sequence). CDR3 DNA: TGTGCACGGGGGGCTCTCGGAGGGACCCAGTACTTC. It specifies CARGALGGTQYF.

This clone appeared once. The chain uses TRBV18 and TRBJ1-2, with D perhaps TRBD1 (6 bases). Germline V CDR1 and CDR2: KGHSH, LQKENI. The V end lost 0 bases, the J end lost 8 bases, and 16 bases lay between the germline ends. This CDR3 has 15 amino acids. This CDR3 reads CASSPPQGLSRGYTF. CDR3 coding DNA: TGTGCCAGCTCACCACCGCAGGGGCTCTCTCGGGGCTACACCTTC.

This chain links TRBV5-1 with TRBJ2-6; possibly TRBD1 for D (5 bases). There are 15 residues in the CDR3. V lost 2 bases to trimming and J lost 0 bases, with 6 bases between them. The germline CDR1 and CDR2 sequences are SGHRS and YFSETQ. DNA for the CDR3: TGCGCCAGCAGCTTAACAGGCTCTGGGGCCAACGTCCTGACTTTC. Protein product: CASSLTGSGANVLTF. Complete variable domain (other parts from reference TRBV5-1 and TRBJ2-6): KAGVTQTPRYLIKTRGQQVTLSCSPISGHRSVSWYQQTPGQGLQFLFEYFSETQRNKGNFPGRFSGRQFSNSRSEMNVSTLELGDSALYLCASSLTGSGANVLTFGAGSRLTVL.

This chain links TRBV5-1 with TRBJ1-3; D remains unclear. The length of the CDR3 is 13 residues. Trimming took 4 bases from V and 1 from J, leaving 6 bases between them. CDR1 is SGHRS and CDR2 is YFSETQ in the germline V gene. CDR3 nucleotides: TGCGCCAGCAGCCTCACATCTGGAAACACCATATATTTT. It codes for CASSLTSGNTIYF.

The V and J genes are TRBV11-3 and TRBJ2-7; 8 bases are shared with TRBD1. In germline, CDR1 is SGHNT, CDR2 YENEEA. This CDR3 has 14 amino acids. The V segment lost 5 bases and the J segment 2 bases; nucleotides outside the gene matches: 5. The CDR3 protein is CASSPRDRPYEQYF. For the CDR3, the DNA is TGTGCCAGCAGCCCCCGGGACAGGCCCTACGAGCAGTACTTC.

The chain combines TRBV10-3 with TRBJ1-2; TRBD1 matches 7 bases. CDR3 length: 15 amino acids. Germline V lookup: CDR1 ENHRY, CDR2 SYGVKD. Unmatched junction bases numbered 9, after V lost 4 bases and J lost 4 bases. CDR3 nucleotides: TGTGCCATCAGTGGAGGGGGACAGCGAAGCTATGGCTACACCTTC. Translated, it gives CAISGGGQRSYGYTF.

With regard to this clone: The sample has other DNA sequences that encode this CDR3 too. This chain's CDR3 is CASSVGPSGGETQYF. CDR3 DNA: TGTGCCAGCAGCGTAGGACCCAGCGGGGGTGAGACCCAGTACTTC. This chain links TRBV9 with TRBJ2-5; 8 positions match TRBD2. The CDR3 loop spans 15 amino acids. Germline V CDR1 and CDR2: SGDLS, YYNGEE. The junction had 6 bases not matched to a gene; V was cut back by 0 bases and J by 5 bases. The full variable domain, rest sourced from reference TRBV9 and TRBJ2-5, is DSGVTQTPKHLITATGQRVTLRCSPRSGDLSVYWYQQSLDQGLQFLIQYYNGEERAKGNILERFSAQQFPDLHSELNLSSLELGDSALYFCASSVGPSGGETQYFGPGTRLLVL.

J is TRBJ2-7 and V is TRBV6-1; 8 bases map to TRBD2. Germline CDR1 MNHNS, CDR2 SASEGT. V lost 4 bases to trimming and J lost 3 bases; unmatched junction nucleotides: 5. The CDR3 loop spans 14 amino acids. DNA for the CDR3: TGTGCCAGCAGTGCGACGCGGGGGGTCTACGAGCAGTACTTC. This gives the protein CASSATRGVYEQYF.

This clone occurred once. The rearrangement joins TRBV19 to TRBJ1-4, with D unclear. This CDR3 is 14 amino acids long. V was cut by 5 bases and J by 7 bases, with 14 bases left in between. Per the germline V gene, CDR1 is LNHDA and CDR2 is SQIVND (reference sequence). This CDR3 is CASSPAGSVEKLFF. The CDR3 nucleotides are TGTGCCAGTAGTCCGGCGGGGTCGGTTGAAAAACTGTTTTTT.

This chain uses TRBV7-6 with TRBJ2-1; 11 bases line up with TRBD2. The V gene's germline CDR1 is SGHVS and CDR2 FNYEAQ. With 1 base clipped from V and 4 bases from J, the junction kept 15 bases outside the gene matches. This CDR3 spans 20 amino acids. The CDR3: CASSLGMELAGGLGYNEQFF. The CDR3 DNA is TGTGCCAGCAGCTTAGGAATGGAGCTAGCGGGGGGCCTGGGGTACAATGAGCAGTTCTTC.

The chain links TRBV15 to TRBJ1-4; 11 bases align to TRBD1. The CDR3 contains 18 residues. V lost 0 bases, J lost 2 bases, and 5 bases stayed unmatched. Germline V gives CDR1 LNHNV, CDR2 YYDKDF (reference sequence). CDR3 nucleotides: TGTGCCACCAGCAGAGATCTTGGGACAGGGGGTACTAATGAAAAACTGTTTTTT. Protein sequence: CATSRDLGTGGTNEKLFF.

This chain links TRBV19 with TRBJ1-2, with D maybe TRBD1 (5 bases). Between the trimmed V and J ends, which lost 5 bases and 4 bases, there was a span of 17 bases. The CDR3 loop spans 15 amino acids. Looked up from germline, CDR1 is LNHDA and CDR2 is SQIVND (reference sequence). The CDR3 bases are TGTGCCAGTAGTGCCTTACAGGAGAGGAGCTATGGCTACACCTTC. Protein product: CASSALQERSYGYTF.

V gene TRBV25-1 combines with J gene TRBJ1-1; D is uncertain. The V end was cut by 4 bases, the J end by 9 bases, with 12 bases between. This CDR3 spans 12 amino acids. The germline V gene has CDR1 MGHDK and CDR2 SYGVNS. The CDR3, as DNA: TGTGCCAGCAGTGGTGGAACAGCTAAAGCTTTCTTT. Translating it yields CASSGGTAKAFF.

This rearrangement joins TRBV5-5 to TRBJ1-5; D gene unclear. The CDR3 consists of 16 residues. Germline CDR1 and CDR2: SGHKS and YYEKEE (reference sequence). The germline V and J ends were trimmed by 5 bases and 0 bases, with 15 bases remaining between them. CDR3 sequence: CASRPSAGSSNQPQHF. The CDR3 DNA follows: TGTGCCAGCAGACCTAGCGCGGGGAGTAGCAATCAGCCCCAGCATTTT. Drawing the rest from reference TRBV5-5 and TRBJ1-5, the complete variable domain is DAGVTQSPTHLIKTRGQQVTLRCSPISGHKSVSWYQQVLGQGPQFIFQYYEKEERGRGNFPDRFSARQFPNYSSELNVNALLLGDSALYLCASRPSAGSSNQPQHFGDGTRLSIL.

The chain is built from TRBV7-9 and TRBJ1-1; 10 bases agree with TRBD1. The CDR3 covers 12 residues. V lost 8 bases to trimming and J lost 10 bases; unmatched junction nucleotides: 7. Per germline, CDR1 SEHNR and CDR2 FQNEAQ (reference sequence). This CDR3 is CASALGQGRAFF. The CDR3 nucleotides are TGTGCCAGCGCCCTGGGACAGGGGCGAGCTTTCTTT. Together with reference TRBV7-9 and TRBJ1-1, the CDR3 gives the full variable domain: DTGVSQNPRHKITKRGQNVTFRCDPISEHNRLYWYRQTLGQGPEFLTYFQNEAQLEKSRLLSDRFSAERPKGSFSTLEIQRTEQGDSAMYLCASALGQGRAFFGQGTRLTVV.

V usage is TRBV5-5 and J usage is TRBJ1-1, with TRBD1 matching over 12 bases. V trimming: 5 bases; J trimming: 4 bases; junction bases outside the gene matches: 9. Germline V gives CDR1 SGHKS, CDR2 YYEKEE (reference sequence). The CDR3 length is 16 residues. DNA for the CDR3: TGTGCCAGCAGTCCGGGACAGGGGGCTACAGGCACTGAAGCTTTCTTT. It is translated as CASSPGQGATGTEAFF.

This sequence joins TRBV9 and TRBJ1-2, with TRBD1 as a possible D gene (6 bases). The length of the CDR3 is 15 residues. Trimming took off 4 bases at V and 3 bases at J, with 16 bases between the two ends. Germline loops: CDR1 SGDLS, CDR2 YYNGEE. The CDR3 DNA reads as TGTGCCAGCAGCCCATCAGGGGATCGGTACTATGGCTACACCTTC. It codes for CASSPSGDRYYGYTF.

Comment on this clone: At one end the junction does not follow the germline gene, possibly because of a read error. The V and J genes are TRBV5-1 and TRBJ2-4; D is possibly TRBD2 (5 bases). The CDR3 sequence is 14 residues long. Germline values: CDR1 SGHRS, CDR2 YFSETQ. The CDR3 loop reads CASSLGRLQNSQYF. The CDR3 nucleotides read TGCGCCAGCAGCTTGGGAAGACTACAAAACAGTCAGTACTTC.

V gene TRBV18 combines with J gene TRBJ2-2; 9 positions agree with TRBD1. J lost 0 bases, V lost 3 bases, and 2 bases had no gene match. The V gene's germline CDR1 is KGHSH and CDR2 LQKENI. The CDR3 is 16 residues long. As DNA, the CDR3 is TGTGCCAGCTCACCTAACAGGGGGCCGAACACCGGGGAGCTGTTTTTT. Its translation: CASSPNRGPNTGELFF.

This chain links TRBV9 with TRBJ2-1; D is unresolved. Germline assignment: CDR1 SGDLS and CDR2 YYNGEE. V dropped 3 bases and J dropped 0 bases, with 10 bases sitting between them. The CDR3 contains 15 residues. This CDR3 reads CASSEDSSSYNEQFF. The CDR3 DNA is TGTGCCAGCAGCGAAGACTCCAGCTCCTACAATGAGCAGTTCTTC.

The chain uses TRBV6-5 and TRBJ1-3; no clear D. This CDR3 spans 14 amino acids. Looked up from germline, CDR1 is MNHEY and CDR2 is SVGAGI. Trimming removed 2 bases from V and 1 base from J, with 6 bases in between. The CDR3 spells CASSYEGSGNTIYF. The CDR3 DNA follows: TGTGCCAGCAGTTACGAGGGTTCTGGAAACACCATATATTTT.

This clone has only one observation. The chain is built from TRBV30 and TRBJ2-3; maybe TRBD1 (5 bases). V was cut by 2 bases and J by 6 bases, with 12 bases left in between. Germline V gene sequence: CDR1 GTSNPN, CDR2 SVGIG (reference sequence). CDR3 length equals 13 residues. Written as DNA, the CDR3 is TGTGCCTGGAGTCAGGGATCGGGCGATACGCAGTATTTT. This codes for CAWSQGSGDTQYF.

The V call is TRBV27, the J call TRBJ1-2; TRBD1 matches 7 bases. Germline values: CDR1 MNHEY, CDR2 SMNVEV (reference sequence). V shed 2 bases and J 5 bases; nucleotides not matched to a gene: 8. This CDR3 comprises 15 residues. CDR3 DNA sequence: TGTGCCAGCAGTTTAGGGCAGGGGGAAACTTATGGCTACACCTTC. Residues: CASSLGQGETYGYTF.

The chain joins TRBV5-4 to TRBJ1-1, with TRBD1 identical over 7 bases. The CDR3 length is 14 residues. Losses at the gene ends were 8 bases for V and 1 base for J; bases not matched to a gene: 8. Germline V gene data show CDR1 as SGHNT and CDR2 as YYREEE (reference sequence). CDR3 region: CASRTGNENTEAFF. The CDR3 DNA follows: TGTGCCAGTCGGACAGGAAATGAGAACACTGAAGCTTTCTTT.